Below, 2 T cell receptor beta chains from the same sample are listed, as sequenced in a study of blood T cell repertoires in COVID-19. Libraries were prepared by immunoSEQ multiplex PCR; TCRdb keeps only in-frame clonotypes and omits some of them. The sample contains under 300,000 clones, about 80% of which appear only once. Sample: peripheral blood. The receptor source for this set is a woman between 45 and 60 years old who had recovered from COVID-19.

CDR3 in amino acids: CASSAGTGWTGELFF. CDR3 DNA sequence: TGTGCCAGTAGTGCGGGGACAGGGTGGACCGGGGAGCTGTTTTTT. This sequence joins TRBV19 and TRBJ2-2; 9 nucleotides line up with TRBD1. Trimming at V came to 5 bases and at J to 5 bases, leaving 6 bases not matched to a gene. The germline V gene has CDR1 LNHDA and CDR2 SQIVND (reference sequence). This CDR3 is built from 15 residues. Variable domain in full (rest from reference TRBV19 and TRBJ2-2): DGGITQSPKYLFRKEGQNVTLSCEQNLNHDAMYWYRQDPGQGLRLIYYSQIVNDFQKGDIAEGYSVSREKKESFPLTVTSAQKNPTAFYLCASSAGTGWTGELFFGEGSRLTVL.

The V gene is TRBV29-1, the J gene TRBJ2-5; 12 positions agree with TRBD2. Germline V gene sequence: CDR1 SQVTM, CDR2 ANQGSEA. Trimming took 2 bases from V and 4 from J; bases not matched to a gene: 17. This CDR3 contains 19 residues. As DNA, the CDR3 is TGCAGCGTTGAATGGGGAGGACTAGCGGGAAAGCCCCAACGAGAGACCCAGTACTTC. Translated: CSVEWGGLAGKPQRETQYF.